This TCR beta chain derives from a study of shared clonotypes between healthy human individuals. The CDR3 has 14 amino acids. The germline CDR1 and CDR2 sequences are SGDLS and YYNGEE. V lost 2 bases, J lost 3 bases, and 8 bases lay in between. Repertoires were generated with immunoSEQ multiplex PCR, while TCRdb's copy carries only in-frame clones and drops some. The sample carries some 320,000 clones, around 90% recorded once. The chain is built from TRBV9 and TRBJ2-2, with D unclear. This receptor was obtained from a man younger than 35 in good health. Sequencing used memory CD8+ T cells sorted from blood. Subset reported: CD45RO+ cells pooled with CCR7-negative TemRA cells. Written as DNA, the CDR3 is TGTGCCAGCAGCGTTGGCAGCTACACCGGGGAGCTGTTTTTT. As protein: CASSVGSYTGELFF.